A selection of T cell receptor beta chains follows, all from one sample in a study of T cell changes during pregnancy in multiple sclerosis. Here immunoSEQ multiplex PCR was the method, and the copy in TCRdb shows in-frame clones only, minus some. Here the sample spans under 80,000 clones, approximately 94% being singletons. The starting material was peripheral blood, obtained in the third trimester of pregnancy. These receptors all stem from a female donor with multiple sclerosis, enrolled in a pregnancy study. CDR3s include the opening cysteine and the closing phenylalanine or tryptophan. Each record gives: D gene, V gene, J gene, CDR3 protein, CDR3 DNA. A D gene is named only where the DNA matches it firmly.

>NA|TRBV4-1|TRBJ2-3
CASSQFTQYTDTQYF
TGCGCCAGCAGCCAATTTACACAATACACAGATACGCAGTATTTT
>TRBD1|TRBV7-9|TRBJ1-5
CASSLGQGASNQPQHF
TGTGCCAGCAGCTTGGGACAGGGGGCGAGCAATCAGCCCCAGCATTTT
>TRBD2|TRBV5-4|TRBJ2-3
CASSFTGTSYLDTQYF
TGTGCCAGCAGCTTTACCGGGACTAGCTATCTAGATACGCAGTATTTT
>TRBD2|TRBV7-2|TRBJ2-5
CASTTTSGAQETQYF
TGTGCCAGCACCACGACTAGCGGGGCTCAAGAGACCCAGTACTTC
>TRBD1|TRBV19|TRBJ1-5
CASSPRGQGPVNQPQHF
TGTGCCAGTAGTCCCCGAGGACAGGGACCAGTCAATCAGCCCCAGCATTTT
>NA|TRBV30|TRBJ1-2
CAWSVPLLRNYGYTF
TGTGCCTGGAGTGTACCCCTCCTGCGAAACTATGGCTACACCTTC
>TRBD1|TRBV19|TRBJ2-7
CASSRIQGATPYEQYF
TGTGCCAGTAGTAGAATACAGGGGGCCACTCCCTACGAGCAGTACTTC
>TRBD1|TRBV5-4|TRBJ1-2
CASSLPGQGWGYTF
TGTGCCAGCAGCTTGCCGGGACAGGGCTGGGGCTACACCTTC
>NA|TRBV25-1|TRBJ2-2
CASSEGQTPNTGELFF
TGTGCCAGCAGTGAAGGGCAGACGCCGAACACCGGGGAGCTGTTTTTT
>NA|TRBV9|TRBJ2-1
CASSERGSSYNEQFF
TGTGCCAGCAGCGAACGGGGTAGCTCCTACAATGAGCAGTTCTTC
>TRBD2|TRBV5-4|TRBJ2-5
CASSLLQIAGGLWETQYF
TGTGCCAGCAGCCTACTCCAGATAGCGGGGGGCCTATGGGAGACCCAGTACTTC
>TRBD1|TRBV12-5|TRBJ2-1
CASGPVLGQGANEQFF
TGTGCTAGTGGCCCGGTATTAGGACAGGGGGCGAATGAGCAGTTCTTC
>NA|TRBV4-3|TRBJ2-3
CASSQGGTGGRGTQYF
TGCGCCAGCAGCCAAGGGGGCACGGGGGGCCGGGGTACGCAGTATTTT
>TRBD2|TRBV25-1|TRBJ2-2
CASSELGGGLPNTGELFF
TGTGCCAGCAGTGAATTGGGCGGGGGGCTACCGAACACCGGGGAGCTGTTTTTT
>NA|TRBV30|TRBJ2-3
CAWTKTNGVTDTQYF
TGTGCCTGGACCAAAACCAACGGGGTCACAGATACGCAGTATTTT
>TRBD2|TRBV5-1|TRBJ2-1
CASSLAEGRDEQFF
TGCGCCAGCAGCTTGGCCGAGGGGAGGGATGAGCAGTTCTTC
>NA|TRBV25-1|TRBJ1-1
CASSELAFEAEAFF
TGTGCCAGCAGTGAATTAGCCTTCGAGGCTGAAGCTTTCTTT
>NA|TRBV11-2|TRBJ2-5
CASSLLRASQETQYF
TGTGCCAGCAGCTTATTGCGGGCCTCCCAAGAGACCCAGTACTTC